Listed below are T cell receptor beta chains from one sample, sequenced in a study of cytotoxic CD8 clonotypes in ibrutinib-treated CLL. Clones were sequenced by immunoSEQ multiplex PCR, and TCRdb holds only the in-frame ones, with some missing. The sample has nearly 15,000 clones, 55% to 70% seen once. Sequenced here: PBMCs, sampled before ibrutinib treatment. These receptors originate from a human donor with chronic lymphocytic leukemia. CDR3s include the opening cysteine and the closing phenylalanine or tryptophan. A D gene is named only where the DNA matches it firmly. Clone size is stated in some rows and not others, as once, few, many or a class when expanded.

size	D	V	J	DNA	CDR3
NA	NA	TRBV6-6	TRBJ2-1	TGTGCCAGCAGTTACGGGGGTGAGGGCCCCTATCTAGAGCAGTTCTTC	CASSYGGEGPYLEQFF
NA	NA	TRBV28	TRBJ1-4	TGTGCCAGCAGTTTTCAGAATGAAAAACTGTTTTTT	CASSFQNEKLFF
NA	TRBD1	TRBV2	TRBJ1-2	TGTGCCAGCAGTGAGTGGACAGGGGCCTATGGCTACACCTTC	CASSEWTGAYGYTF
once	NA	TRBV4-2	TRBJ1-1	TGTGCCAGCAGCCAACAGGGAGACACTGAAGCTTTCTTT	CASSQQGDTEAFF
few	NA	TRBV28	TRBJ1-1	TGTGCCAGTACAATGGGGCCGTTGAACACTGAAGCTTTCTTT	CASTMGPLNTEAFF
NA	NA	TRBV7-9	TRBJ1-1	TGTGCCAGCACCGCAGGGTCGACTGAAGCTTTCTTT	CASTAGSTEAFF
NA	NA	TRBV7-7	TRBJ1-2	TGTGCCAGCAGCTTTGGGACTAACTATGGCTACACCTTC	CASSFGTNYGYTF
NA	NA	TRBV10-1	TRBJ2-1	TGCGCCAGCAGTGAGAGGCGACGCAATGAGCAGTTCTTC	CASSERRRNEQFF
NA	TRBD2	TRBV7-2	TRBJ2-3	TGTGCCAGCAGCTTAGGGGAGCTAGCGGGACGCACAGATACGCAGTATTTT	CASSLGELAGRTDTQYF
NA	NA	TRBV5-1	TRBJ2-6	TGCGCCAGCAGCTTGTACTGGGGGTCTCTTCCCTCTGGGGCCAACGTCCTGACTTTC	CASSLYWGSLPSGANVLTF
NA	NA	TRBV18	TRBJ1-1	TGTGCCAGCTCACCAAACCTGGCAGGCACTGAAGCTTTCTTT	CASSPNLAGTEAFF